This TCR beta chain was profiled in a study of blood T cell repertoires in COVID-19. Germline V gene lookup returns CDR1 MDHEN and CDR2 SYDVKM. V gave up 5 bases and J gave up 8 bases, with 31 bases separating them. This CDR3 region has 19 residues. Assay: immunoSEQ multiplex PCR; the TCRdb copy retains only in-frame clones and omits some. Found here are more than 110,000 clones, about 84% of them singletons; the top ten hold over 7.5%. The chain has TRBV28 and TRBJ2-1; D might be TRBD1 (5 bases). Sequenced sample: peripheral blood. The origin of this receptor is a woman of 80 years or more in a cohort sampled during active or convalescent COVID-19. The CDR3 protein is CASSLRVRRPTGLGDEQFF. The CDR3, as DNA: TGTGCCAGCAGTCTAAGGGTACGTCGGCCCACGGGCCTAGGGGATGAGCAGTTCTTC.